A single sample is the source of the 22 T cell receptor beta chains below, sequenced in a study of T-cell memory formation after mild COVID-19. TCRdb passed the 5' RACE reads through MiXCR, listing each CDR3 protein once. Among a few hundred thousand distinct CDR3 sequences listed, about 17% were seen once. The sequenced sample was PBMCs or a T cell subset sorted from them (not recorded which). The receptors stem from a man younger than 35 who had mild COVID-19 (a few samples of this study predate the infection). Cell type and time point are not known.

This clonotype was detected ten times or more. DNA of the CDR3: TGCGCCAGCAGCACCGACAACTATGGCTACACCTTC. Amino acid sequence: CASSTDNYGYTF. V usage is TRBV5-1 and J usage is TRBJ1-2; no clear D gene. Germline CDR1 reads SGHRS; CDR2 reads YFSETQ. The CDR3 is 12 amino acids. The V gene lost 4 bases and the J gene lost 2 bases, with 6 bases spanning the gap.

The V call is TRBV7-9, the J call TRBJ1-1, with D possibly matching TRBD1 (6 bases). The germline V gene encodes CDR1 SEHNR and CDR2 FQNEAQ (reference sequence). The germline V and J ends were trimmed by 5 bases and 3 bases, with 16 bases remaining between them. This CDR3 has 15 amino acids. The DNA of the CDR3 is TGTGCCAGCAGCCCCGCGAGGGGGGCGGACACTGAAGCTTTCTTT. Its translation: CASSPARGADTEAFF.

This clonotype was recorded a few times. V and J are TRBV9 and TRBJ2-1; a weak D match, TRBD1 (6 bases). V was clipped by 6 bases and J by 8 bases, with 24 bases between them. The CDR3 contains 16 residues. Germline V gives CDR1 SGDLS, CDR2 YYNGEE. CDR3 region: CASTPGETLALYEQFF. The CDR3 DNA is TGTGCCAGCACCCCAGGGGAAACCCTAGCCCTCTATGAGCAGTTCTTC.

In this sample, this clonotype turned up a few times. The J gene is TRBJ2-2, the V gene TRBV27; 10 bases match TRBD1. CDR1 is MNHEY, CDR2 SMNVEV, per germline (reference sequence). V gave up 1 base and J gave up 0 bases; unmatched junction bases: 2. This CDR3 is 17 amino acids long. The CDR3, as DNA: TGTGCCAGCAGTTTATTAGGGACAGGGGCGAACACCGGGGAGCTGTTTTTT. Translation: CASSLLGTGANTGELFF.

The chain employs TRBV11-2 and TRBJ2-1, with 15 bases lining up with TRBD2. V lost 1 base, J lost 1 base, and 8 bases stayed unmatched. The CDR3 is 20 residues long. The germline gives CDR1 SGHAT, CDR2 FQNNGV. The CDR3 is CASSLAWTSGGARSYNEQFF. CDR3 bases: TGTGCCAGCAGCTTAGCTTGGACTAGCGGGGGGGCGAGGTCCTACAATGAGCAGTTCTTC.

In its sample, this clonotype was seen a few times. The chain carries TRBV7-2 and TRBJ2-5; 7 nucleotides line up with TRBD1. This CDR3 has 13 amino acids. V was pared by 1 base and J by 9 bases, with 5 bases of the junction left unmatched. Germline-derived CDR1 and CDR2 are SGHTA and FQGNSA. The DNA of the CDR3 is TGTGCCAGCAGCTTAGTAGGGGGCAGCCCCCAGTACTTC. Its protein product is CASSLVGGSPQYF.

This chain joins TRBV25-1 and TRBJ2-1, with 10 bases matching TRBD2. The CDR3 loop spans 18 amino acids. Germline loops: CDR1 MGHDK, CDR2 SYGVNS. With V trimmed by 4 bases and J by 4 bases, 13 bases remained unmatched. CDR3 sequence reads: CASSASGAGGPWYNEQFF. DNA of the CDR3: TGTGCCAGCAGTGCCTCCGGAGCGGGGGGGCCGTGGTACAATGAGCAGTTCTTC.

The chain recombines TRBV18 with TRBJ1-3; 7 bases match TRBD1. V trimming: 1 base; J trimming: 0 bases; junction bases outside the gene matches: 3. Germline-derived CDR1 and CDR2 are KGHSH and LQKENI. The CDR3 is 16 amino acids. The CDR3 nucleotides read TGTGCCAGCTCACCACGACAGGGAGCCTCTGGAAACACCATATATTTT. Residues: CASSPRQGASGNTIYF.

The chain links TRBV4-1 to TRBJ2-7; D uncertain. This CDR3 is built from 15 residues. Germline CDR1 is MGHRA and CDR2 is YSYEKL. V was trimmed by 0 bases and J by 2 bases, leaving 11 bases between them. In DNA form, the CDR3 reads TGCGCCAGCAGCCAAGATTGGGCAGCCCCCTACGAGCAGTACTTC. It translates to CASSQDWAAPYEQYF.

This clonotype was seen a few times. The gene calls are TRBV7-8 and TRBJ1-5; unclear D gene. In germline, CDR1 is SGHVS, CDR2 FQNEAQ. The CDR3 loop spans 15 amino acids. Trimming took off 5 bases at V and 0 bases at J, with 11 bases between the two ends. The CDR3 here is CASSPKPDSNQPQHF. The CDR3 nucleotides are TGTGCCAGCAGCCCGAAGCCGGATAGCAATCAGCCCCAGCATTTT.

This clonotype was seen a few times. The V call is TRBV5-6, the J call TRBJ2-3, with D possibly TRBD2 on 6 matching bases. This CDR3 region has 14 residues. Trimming stripped 3 bases from V and 0 bases from J, with 8 bases between. Germline-derived CDR1 and CDR2 are SGHDT and YYEEEE. This chain's CDR3 is CASSSGLSTDTQYF. In DNA, the CDR3 is TGTGCCAGCAGCTCCGGACTAAGCACAGATACGCAGTATTTT. The variable domain in full, with the rest retrieved from reference TRBV5-6 and TRBJ2-3, is DAGVTQSPTHLIKTRGQQVTLRCSPKSGHDTVSWYQQALGQGPQFIFQYYEEEERQRGNFPDRFSGHQFPNYSSELNVNALLLGDSALYLCASSSGLSTDTQYFGPGTRLTVL.

V gene TRBV27 combines with J gene TRBJ1-6; 9 bases are shared with TRBD1. V trimming: 5 bases; J trimming: 0 bases; junction bases outside the gene matches: 5. This CDR3 has 17 residues. Germline CDR1 is MNHEY and CDR2 is SMNVEV (reference sequence). The DNA of the CDR3 is TGTGCCAGCAGTGTCGACAGGGGGAGCTCCTATAATTCACCCCTCCACTTT. It encodes CASSVDRGSSYNSPLHF.

The V call is TRBV20-1, the J call TRBJ2-1, with 9 bases aligning to TRBD2. Germline V gene data show CDR1 as DFQATT and CDR2 as SNEGSKA (reference sequence). V trimming: 8 bases; J trimming: 3 bases; junction bases outside the gene matches: 11. This CDR3 is built from 15 residues. The CDR3 spells CSSRPAGGDYNEQFF. In DNA, the CDR3 is TGCAGTTCTCGCCCCGCGGGGGGGGACTACAATGAGCAGTTCTTC.

J is TRBJ2-1 and V is TRBV7-2; 8 bases line up with TRBD2. J was trimmed by 9 bases and V by 3 bases; bases with no gene match: 4. Germline CDR1 SGHTA, CDR2 FQGNSA. This CDR3 spans 13 amino acids. The CDR3 DNA reads TGTGCCAGCAGCTTGGGACTAGATCGTGAGCAGTTCTTC. This gives the protein CASSLGLDREQFF.

The chain recombines TRBV7-8 with TRBJ2-5; 9 nucleotides align to TRBD2. J lost 1 base, V lost 7 bases, and 10 bases had no gene match. The CDR3 contains 16 residues. CDR1 SGHVS and CDR2 FQNEAQ come from the germline V gene. The CDR3 loop is CASILQLAGFQETQYF. In DNA, the CDR3 is TGTGCCAGCATCCTTCAACTAGCGGGCTTCCAAGAGACCCAGTACTTC.

The chain recombines TRBV12-2 with TRBJ2-7; TRBD1, as called in the table, went unchecked against the DNA. TRBV12-2 is classified as a pseudogene. The CDR3 consists of 16 residues. CDR3 nucleotides: TGTGCAAGTCGCTTAACGCGATGTGCAGGGGCAGGGGAGCAGTACGTC. This sequence encodes CASRLTRCAGAGEQYV.

The chain uses TRBV6-1 and TRBJ1-1, with D uncertain. Trimming left V 4 bases short and J 2 bases short, with 11 bases between. This CDR3 is 14 amino acids long. In germline, CDR1 is MNHNS, CDR2 SASEGT. DNA for the CDR3: TGTGCCAGCAGTGTCTCCTTTTTTAACACTGAAGCTTTCTTT. Protein: CASSVSFFNTEAFF.

This clonotype was observed a few times. The chain couples TRBV10-3 to TRBJ2-1; 7 bases fit TRBD1. Germline CDR1 ENHRY, CDR2 SYGVKD. The CDR3 totals 13 residues. With 6 bases clipped from V and 9 bases from J, the junction kept 8 bases outside the gene matches. The CDR3 here is CAIRDRAYGEQFF. The CDR3 nucleotides are TGTGCCATCAGAGACAGGGCTTACGGTGAGCAGTTCTTC.

The chain recombines TRBV12-3 or TRBV12-4 with TRBJ1-1; D perhaps matches TRBD1 (5 bases). This CDR3 has 10 residues. Trimming removed 8 bases from V and 11 bases from J, with 12 bases in between. CDR3 sequence (DNA): TGTGCCAGCGGACGGGGGTTTGCTTTCTTT. Its protein is CASGRGFAFF.

The rearrangement joins TRBV4-3 to TRBJ2-7; D possibly corresponds to TRBD2 (5 bases). V was clipped by 1 base and J by 4 bases, with 11 bases between them. The CDR3 is made up of 14 amino acids. Per germline, CDR1 LGHNA and CDR2 YSLEER. CDR3: CASSQVGSRYEQYF. The CDR3 region has the DNA TGCGCCAGCAGCCAAGTAGGGAGTAGGTACGAGCAGTACTTC.

The table lists this clonotype with a few counts. The chain links TRBV5-1 to TRBJ2-3, with unresolved D. Per germline, CDR1 SGHRS and CDR2 YFSETQ. Trimming took off 2 bases at V and 0 bases at J, with 13 bases between the two ends. The CDR3 is 16 amino acids. The CDR3 DNA reads as TGCGCCAGCAGCTTTCTAACTATTGGGAGCACAGATACGCAGTATTTT. Protein sequence: CASSFLTIGSTDTQYF.

The genes are TRBV9 and TRBJ2-1; D gene unclear. Germline CDR1 SGDLS, CDR2 YYNGEE. The CDR3 totals 16 residues. Trimming removed 0 bases from V and 0 bases from J, with 10 bases in between. CDR3: CASSVAGTSSYNEQFF. As DNA, the CDR3 is TGTGCCAGCAGCGTAGCAGGAACAAGCTCCTACAATGAGCAGTTCTTC.